Sequencing of this TCR beta chain was carried out in a study of blood T cell repertoires in COVID-19. Study at large: Specimens from acute and convalescent COVID-19 originated in the United States, Italy and Spain. From T cells, B-cell-depleted T cells, or PBMCs came the material, which was cDNA or gDNA.

Germline-derived CDR1 and CDR2 are MNHEY and SVGAGI. Trimming took off 10 bases at V and 7 bases at J, with 19 bases between the two ends. The CDR3 sequence is 14 residues long. Authors' analysis steps: Amplification with reference gene primers provided the estimates of nucleated cell counts. Clones were sequenced by immunoSEQ multiplex PCR, and TCRdb holds only the in-frame ones, with some missing. Clonal size and the V and J genes are those of that table, whereas D and trimming came from the DNA. This table holds over 200,000 clones, about 89% found once. Sequenced: peripheral blood. This receptor was identified in a man in his forties who had recovered from COVID-19. This rearrangement joins TRBV6-5 to TRBJ2-2, with D perhaps matching TRBD2 (6 bases). The chain's CDR3 is CATRGRTAFGELFF. CDR3 DNA: TGTGCCACCCGGGGGAGGACCGCGTTCGGGGAGCTGTTTTTT.